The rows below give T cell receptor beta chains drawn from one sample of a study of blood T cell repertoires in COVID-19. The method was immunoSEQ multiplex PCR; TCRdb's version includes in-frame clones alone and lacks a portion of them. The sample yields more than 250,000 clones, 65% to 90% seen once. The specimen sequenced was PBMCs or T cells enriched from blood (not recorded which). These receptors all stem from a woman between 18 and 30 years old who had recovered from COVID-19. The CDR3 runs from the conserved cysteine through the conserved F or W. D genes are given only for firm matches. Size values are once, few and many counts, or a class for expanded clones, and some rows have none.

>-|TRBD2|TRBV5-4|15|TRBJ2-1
CASSIGLGVGNEQFF
TGTGCCAGCAGCATAGGACTAGGAGTGGGGAATGAGCAGTTCTTC
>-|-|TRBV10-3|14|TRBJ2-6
CAISIVSGANVLTF
TGTGCCATCAGTATTGTATCCGGGGCCAACGTCCTGACTTTC
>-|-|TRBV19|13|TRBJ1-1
CASRTAMNTEAFF
TGTGCCAGTAGGACAGCTATGAACACTGAAGCTTTCTTT
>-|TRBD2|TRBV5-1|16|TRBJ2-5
CASSLVPSGGQETQYF
TGCGCCAGCAGCTTGGTTCCCAGCGGGGGACAAGAGACCCAGTACTTC
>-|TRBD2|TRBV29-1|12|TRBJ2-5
CTGGARQETQYF
TGCACGGGGGGGGCCAGACAAGAGACCCAGTACTTC
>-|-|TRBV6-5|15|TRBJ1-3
CASSYGAGPGNTIYF
TGTGCCAGCAGTTACGGGGCGGGGCCTGGAAACACCATATATTTT
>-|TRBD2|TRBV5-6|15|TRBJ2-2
CASSLVGGSTGELFF
TGTGCCAGCAGCTTGGTTGGCGGGAGCACCGGGGAGCTGTTTTTT
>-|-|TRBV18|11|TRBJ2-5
CASSSQETQYF
TGTGCCAGCTCATCACAAGAGACCCAGTACTTC
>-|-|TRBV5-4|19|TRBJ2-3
CASSLKGPFSLGSTDTQYF
TGTGCCAGCAGCTTGAAAGGCCCATTCTCTCTAGGTAGCACAGATACGCAGTATTTT
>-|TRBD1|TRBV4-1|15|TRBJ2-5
CASSPGTGGGETQYF
TGCGCCAGCAGCCCGGGGACAGGGGGCGGGGAGACCCAGTACTTC
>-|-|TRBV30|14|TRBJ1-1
CAWSVLSGKAEAFF
TGTGCCTGGAGTGTTCTGAGCGGGAAGGCTGAAGCTTTCTTT
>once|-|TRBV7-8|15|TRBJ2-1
CASSLDRGSYNEQFF
TGTGCCAGCAGCCTAGATAGAGGGTCCTACAATGAGCAGTTCTTC
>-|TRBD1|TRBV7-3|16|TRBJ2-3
CASRSPGQGAADTQYF
TGTGCCAGCAGGTCCCCGGGACAGGGTGCCGCAGATACGCAGTATTTT
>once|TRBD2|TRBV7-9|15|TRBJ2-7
CASSLLAGEGYEQYF
TGTGCCAGCAGCTTACTAGCGGGAGAAGGATACGAGCAGTACTTC
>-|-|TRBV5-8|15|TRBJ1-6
CASSLDGGVNSPLHF
TGTGCCAGCAGCTTGGATGGGGGCGTAAATTCACCCCTCCACTTT
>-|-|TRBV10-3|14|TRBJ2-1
CAISMKAGVNEQFF
TGTGCCATCAGTATGAAGGCAGGGGTCAATGAGCAGTTCTTC
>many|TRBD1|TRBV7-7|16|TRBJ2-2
CASSRGQGENTGELFF
TGTGCCAGCAGCCGCGGACAGGGCGAGAACACCGGGGAGCTGTTTTTT
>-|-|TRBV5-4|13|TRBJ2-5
CALKRWSEETQYF
TGTGCCCTCAAACGGTGGTCGGAAGAGACCCAGTACTTC
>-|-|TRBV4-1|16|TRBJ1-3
CASSQDRGTPGNTIYF
TGCGCCAGCAGCCAAGATCGGGGGACCCCTGGAAACACCATATATTTT
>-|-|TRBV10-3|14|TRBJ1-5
CAPNQDNRNQPQHF
TGTGCCCCTAACCAGGATAACCGCAATCAGCCCCAGCATTTT
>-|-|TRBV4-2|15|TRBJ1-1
CASSQAAGSNTEAFF
TGTGCCAGCAGCCAAGCAGCAGGGTCGAACACTGAAGCTTTCTTT
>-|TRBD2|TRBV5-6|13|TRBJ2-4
CASSVWTSGLQYF
TGTGCCAGCAGCGTCTGGACTAGCGGGTTACAGTACTTC
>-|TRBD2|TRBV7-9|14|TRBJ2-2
CASSSGLASGELFF
TGTGCCAGCAGCTCAGGACTAGCGAGCGGGGAGCTGTTTTTT
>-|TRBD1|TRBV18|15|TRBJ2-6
CASSPQGAGANVLTF
TGTGCCAGCTCACCCCAGGGGGCTGGGGCCAACGTCCTGACTTTC
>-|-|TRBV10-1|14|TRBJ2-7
CAQGGFNSTYEQYF
TGCGCCCAGGGGGGTTTTAACTCGACCTACGAGCAGTACTTC
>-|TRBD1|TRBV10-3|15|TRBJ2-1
CAISETGTGMDEQFF
TGTGCCATCAGTGAAACCGGGACAGGGATGGATGAGCAGTTCTTC
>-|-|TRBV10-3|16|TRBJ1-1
CAISEDRYLMNTEAFF
TGTGCCATCAGTGAGGACAGGTACCTCATGAACACTGAAGCTTTCTTT
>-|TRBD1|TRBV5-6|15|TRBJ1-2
CASSLAGTGAYGYTF
TGTGCCAGCAGCTTGGCCGGGACAGGGGCCTATGGCTACACCTTC